The rows below give T cell receptor beta chains drawn from one sample of a study of blood T cell repertoires in COVID-19. Using immunoSEQ multiplex PCR, the repertoire was profiled, and TCRdb retains in-frame clones only, with some absent. The repertoire holds some 140,000 clones, with around 85% as singletons. The sequenced sample consisted of peripheral blood. The receptors here all came from a woman over 75 with acute or convalescent COVID-19. Each CDR3 is given with its conserved first and last residue. Each record gives: J gene, D gene, clone size, V gene, CDR3 DNA, CDR3 protein. A D gene is named only where the DNA matches it firmly. Expanded clones are given a class, and other clones once, few, many or no size at all.

>TRBJ1-5|TRBD1|-|TRBV5-8
TGTGCCAGCAGCTGGGGGACAGGGAATCAGCCCCAGCATTTT
CASSWGTGNQPQHF
>TRBJ2-5|-|-|TRBV4-1
TGCGCCAGCAGCCGACCAGAGTGGGGGGAAGAGACCCAGTACTTC
CASSRPEWGEETQYF
>TRBJ2-1|-|-|TRBV20-1
TGCAGTGCCCCACTAGCAGCTGAGCAGTTCTTC
CSAPLAAEQFF
>TRBJ2-3|TRBD1|-|TRBV11-3
TGTGCCAGCAGCCCGGACAGGGGACGGGGGGATCCGCAGTATTTT
CASSPDRGRGDPQYF
>TRBJ2-5|TRBD1|-|TRBV2
TGTGCCAGCAGTGAGGGGACGACAGGGGGCCCGGAGACCCAGTACTTC
CASSEGTTGGPETQYF
>TRBJ2-7|TRBD1|-|TRBV27
TGTGCCAGCAGTTTATCGGCAGGGGGAGCCTACGAGCAGTACTTC
CASSLSAGGAYEQYF
>TRBJ1-1|-|-|TRBV7-2
TGTGCCAGCAGCCCGGGACTTCCGTCGGCATCTGAAGCTTTCTTT
CASSPGLPSASEAFF
>TRBJ1-5|-|-|TRBV6-2/TRBV6-3
TGTGCCAGCAGTTCGGCCCAGGGGAGTGCGCAGCCCCAGCATTTT
CASSSAQGSAQPQHF
>TRBJ1-2|TRBD1|-|TRBV6-4
TGTGCCAGCAGTGACTTGCATGGACAGGCCACCTATGGCTACACCTTC
CASSDLHGQATYGYTF
>TRBJ1-5|TRBD1|-|TRBV6-5
TGTGCCAGCAGTCTTTACCGGGACAGGGGGGCGCCCCAGCATTTT
CASSLYRDRGAPQHF
>TRBJ2-5|-|-|TRBV12-3/TRBV12-4
TGTGCCAGCAGTTTTTCCAGTGCCGAGACCCAGTACTTC
CASSFSSAETQYF
>TRBJ2-1|TRBD2|-|TRBV30
TGTGCCTGGAGTGTACTTGGTAGCGGGAGACGGGTTGGGAGGAACAATGAGCAGTTCTTC
CAWSVLGSGRRVGRNNEQFF
>TRBJ1-3|TRBD1|-|TRBV5-1
TGCGCCAGCAGCCTCGGGACAGGGACTGGAAACACCATATATTTT
CASSLGTGTGNTIYF
>TRBJ1-6|-|-|TRBV3-1/TRBV3-2
TGTGCCAGCAGCCATCCGGGGGACGGAATTAATTCACCCCTCCACTTT
CASSHPGDGINSPLHF
>TRBJ2-3|TRBD2|once|TRBV3-1/TRBV3-2
TGTGCCAGCAGCCTAGCGGGAGGGCCGACAGATACGCAGTATTTT
CASSLAGGPTDTQYF
>TRBJ1-6|-|once|TRBV27
TGTGCCAGCAGGGTAGGGGGTTTGATGAATTCACCCCTCCACTTT
CASRVGGLMNSPLHF
>TRBJ1-1|-|-|TRBV7-8
TGTGCCAGCAGCCAGAGGAGTATGAACACTGAAGCTTTCTTT
CASSQRSMNTEAFF
>TRBJ1-4|-|once|TRBV4-2
TGTGCCAGCAGCCAAGATGACAGTGAGAATGAAAAACTGTTTTTT
CASSQDDSENEKLFF
>TRBJ2-4|-|-|TRBV15
TGTGCCACCAGCAGAGATCTAAGCGGGCAGGACATTCAGTACTTC
CATSRDLSGQDIQYF
>TRBJ1-4|-|-|TRBV5-1
TGCGCCAGCAGGAGCGGATCTGGTGAAAAACTGTTTTTT
CASRSGSGEKLFF
>TRBJ2-4|-|-|TRBV6-2/TRBV6-3
TGTGCCAGCAGTCACAGGGAATCACTAGCCAAAAACATTCAGTACTTC
CASSHRESLAKNIQYF
>TRBJ1-5|TRBD1|-|TRBV24-1
TGTGCCACCGGTCCCGGGACAGGGGAGCCCCAGCATTTT
CATGPGTGEPQHF
>TRBJ2-1|TRBD1|-|TRBV6-5
TGTGCCAGCAGTTACGAGAGACAGGGTAAGAATGAGCAGTTCTTC
CASSYERQGKNEQFF